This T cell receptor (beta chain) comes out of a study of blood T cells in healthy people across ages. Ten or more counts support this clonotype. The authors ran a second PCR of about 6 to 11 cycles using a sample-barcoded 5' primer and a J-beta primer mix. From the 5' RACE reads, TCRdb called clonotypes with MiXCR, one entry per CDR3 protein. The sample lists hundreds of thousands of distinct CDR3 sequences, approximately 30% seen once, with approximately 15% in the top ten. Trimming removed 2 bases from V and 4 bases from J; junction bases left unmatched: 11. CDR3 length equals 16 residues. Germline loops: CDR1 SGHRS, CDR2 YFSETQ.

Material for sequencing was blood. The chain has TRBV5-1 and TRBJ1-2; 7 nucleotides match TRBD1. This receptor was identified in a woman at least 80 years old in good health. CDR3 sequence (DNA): TGCGCCAGCAGCTTCACGGGGACAGCAGATTTCTATGGCTACACCTTC. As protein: CASSFTGTADFYGYTF.